The 20 T cell receptor beta chains in this list originate from one sample, sequenced in a study of cytomegalovirus exposure and HLA in healthy donors. PCR involved 60 Vbeta and 13 Jbeta primers. The repertoire was sequenced with immunoSEQ multiplex PCR; TCRdb's copy has only in-frame clones and lacks some. The data contain just under 250,000 clones, roughly 87% of them singletons. Sequencing used PBMCs. These receptors were collected from a woman in her forties in good health and CMV-seropositive.

This chain connects TRBV10-2 to TRBJ2-5; 10 nucleotides line up with TRBD2. Germline-derived CDR1 and CDR2 are WSHSY and SAAADI. The CDR3 has 15 residues. The V and J ends lost 2 bases and 11 bases, in that order; junction bases with no gene match: 11. This CDR3 is CASSEMASGRGEQYF. In DNA, the CDR3 is TGCGCCAGCAGTGAGATGGCTAGCGGGAGAGGTGAGCAGTACTTC.

The V gene is TRBV5-4, the J gene TRBJ1-2; 12 bases fit TRBD1. Germline V gene data show CDR1 as SGHNT and CDR2 as YYREEE (reference sequence). This CDR3 spans 17 amino acids. J gave up 2 bases and V 4 bases, and 9 bases lay outside the gene matches. The CDR3 spells CASSTRDRGPVNYGYTF. For the CDR3, the DNA is TGTGCCAGCAGCACCCGGGACAGGGGGCCTGTAAACTATGGCTACACCTTC.

The genes are TRBV9 and TRBJ1-2, with D hard to call. Looked up from germline, CDR1 is SGDLS and CDR2 is YYNGEE. V shed 4 bases and J shed 4 bases, with 8 bases lying between them. The CDR3 contains 12 residues. The CDR3 nucleotides are TGTGCCAGCAGCACCGGGTTCTATGGCTACACCTTC. Translating it yields CASSTGFYGYTF.

J is TRBJ2-2 and V is TRBV30, with D maybe TRBD2 (6 bases). With 3 bases removed from V and 5 bases from J, the gap between germline ends came to 16 bases. CDR1 is GTSNPN and CDR2 is SVGIG in the germline V gene (reference sequence). This CDR3 contains 15 residues. CDR3 sequence reads: CAWRAGSGWTGELFF. The CDR3, as DNA: TGTGCCTGGAGGGCGGGGTCAGGGTGGACCGGGGAGCTGTTTTTT.

This clone is a singleton in its sample. The genes are TRBV7-9 and TRBJ1-1, with D possibly TRBD1 on 6 matching bases. With 6 bases removed from V and 8 bases from J, the gap between germline ends came to 22 bases. Germline V gene data show CDR1 as SEHNR and CDR2 as FQNEAQ (reference sequence). The CDR3 length is 15 residues. CDR3 amino acids: CASSPSTGNGKEAFF. The CDR3 nucleotides are TGTGCCAGCAGTCCATCTACAGGGAATGGGAAAGAAGCTTTCTTT.

To note about this clone: Other DNA sequences in this sample translate to the same CDR3. The rearrangement links TRBV7-6 to TRBJ1-6; TRBD1 is a possible D gene (6 bases). Trimming pared 5 bases from V and 13 bases from J, leaving 24 bases between. The germline gives CDR1 SGHVS, CDR2 FNYEAQ. The CDR3 has 16 amino acids. The chain's CDR3 is CASSPGPGGGITPLHF. CDR3 in DNA: TGTGCCAGCAGCCCCGGGCCGGGCGGGGGCATAACCCCCCTCCACTTT.

The gene calls are TRBV18 and TRBJ1-1, with D tentatively TRBD1 (5 bases). Germline lookup yields CDR1 KGHSH and CDR2 LQKENI. The CDR3 sequence is 16 residues long. V shed 1 base and J shed 0 bases, with 12 bases lying between them. The CDR3 is CASSPQYPGLNTEAFF. Written as DNA, the CDR3 is TGTGCCAGCTCACCACAGTACCCAGGGTTGAACACTGAAGCTTTCTTT. Drawing the rest from reference TRBV18 and TRBJ1-1, the complete variable domain is NAGVMQNPRHLVRRRGQEARLRCSPMKGHSHVYWYRQLPEEGLKFMVYLQKENIIDESGMPKERFSAEFPKEGPSILRIQQVVRGDSAAYFCASSPQYPGLNTEAFFGQGTRLTVV.

The rearrangement uses TRBV27 and TRBJ1-5; 8 bases agree with TRBD1. Looked up from germline, CDR1 is MNHEY and CDR2 is SMNVEV (reference sequence). V shed 4 bases and J 5 bases; nucleotides not matched to a gene: 4. The CDR3 is made up of 14 amino acids. CDR3 protein: CASSSGGEDQPQHF. In DNA form, the CDR3 reads TGTGCCAGCAGTTCAGGGGGCGAAGATCAGCCCCAGCATTTT.

The chain couples TRBV7-2 to TRBJ2-5; no reliable D call. The CDR3 runs to 12 residues. Germline assignment: CDR1 SGHTA and CDR2 FQGNSA. The V end lost 2 bases, the J end lost 7 bases, and 8 bases lay between the germline ends. CDR3 coding DNA: TGTGCCAGCAGCTTAATCTTCGGGACCCAGTACTTC. This encodes CASSLIFGTQYF.

CDR3 protein: CASSDGTVSTDTQYF. The CDR3 bases are TGTGCCAGCAGTGACGGGACAGTAAGCACAGATACGCAGTATTTT. This chain links TRBV6-1 with TRBJ2-3; 7 bases map to TRBD1. V lost 3 bases to trimming and J lost 0 bases; unmatched junction nucleotides: 3. This CDR3 has 15 amino acids. Germline-derived CDR1 and CDR2 are MNHNS and SASEGT.

The chain is built from TRBV10-3 and TRBJ2-5, with D perhaps matching TRBD1 (6 bases). CDR3 size: 13 residues. CDR1 and CDR2 (germline): ENHRY, SYGVKD. V was clipped by 5 bases and J by 1 base, with 8 bases between them. The CDR3 sequence: CAISRGSQETQYF. Here the CDR3 DNA reads TGTGCCATCAGTAGGGGGAGCCAAGAGACCCAGTACTTC.

V gene TRBV11-3 combines with J gene TRBJ1-1; 8 bases match TRBD1. Germline CDR1 is SGHNT and CDR2 is YENEEA. The CDR3 is 13 residues long. The junction had 5 bases not matched to a gene; V was cut back by 5 bases and J by 6 bases. CDR3 in amino acids: CASSAQGAAEAFF. CDR3 in DNA: TGTGCCAGCAGCGCCCAGGGGGCCGCTGAAGCTTTCTTT.

This clone was observed a few times. The rearrangement joins TRBV4-3 to TRBJ1-3, with 8 bases lining up with TRBD1. The germline CDR1 and CDR2 sequences are LGHNA and YSLEER. Losses at the gene ends were 1 base for V and 0 bases for J; bases not matched to a gene: 2. The CDR3 is made up of 16 amino acids. Written as DNA, the CDR3 is TGCGCCAGCAGCCAAGGGACAGGGAGCTCTGGAAACACCATATATTTT. Amino acid sequence: CASSQGTGSSGNTIYF.

The chain couples TRBV5-1 to TRBJ2-2, with 12 positions matching TRBD2. The CDR3 has 16 amino acids. The germline CDR1 and CDR2 sequences are SGHRS and YFSETQ. V shed 5 bases, J shed 1 base, and the junction held 3 bases outside the gene matches. The CDR3 is CASSRGLAGNTGELFF. The DNA for the CDR3 is TGCGCCAGCAGTAGGGGACTAGCGGGGAACACCGGGGAGCTGTTTTTT.

The V and J genes are TRBV14 and TRBJ2-7; 8 bases agree with TRBD1. The CDR3 length is 16 residues. Looked up from germline, CDR1 is SGHDN and CDR2 is FVKESK. V lost 5 bases, J lost 0 bases, and 9 bases stayed unmatched. Written as DNA, the CDR3 is TGTGCCAGCAGCAGGACAGGGTTCCCCTTCTCCTACGAGCAGTACTTC. Encoded protein: CASSRTGFPFSYEQYF.

About this clone itself: This CDR3 is also generated by other DNA sequences in the sample. The chain has TRBV18 and TRBJ2-7, with 11 bases fitting TRBD2. The J segment lost 2 bases and the V segment lost 4 bases, leaving 7 bases of the junction unmatched. Per the germline V gene, CDR1 is KGHSH and CDR2 is LQKENI. CDR3 length equals 16 residues. The CDR3 DNA sequence: TGTGCCAGCTCACGGACTCCGGGACTAGCGGCCTACGAGCAGTACTTC. It codes for CASSRTPGLAAYEQYF.

The sample holds a few counts of this clone. The rearrangement uses TRBV5-6 and TRBJ1-3; D ambiguous. CDR3 length equals 16 residues. The V gene lost 7 bases and the J gene lost 0 bases, with 17 bases spanning the gap. The germline gives CDR1 SGHDT, CDR2 YYEEEE. The CDR3 here is CASRRGPESSGNTIYF. The CDR3 DNA sequence: TGTGCCAGCCGGAGAGGGCCGGAGAGCTCTGGAAACACCATATATTTT. Variable domain in full (rest from reference TRBV5-6 and TRBJ1-3): DAGVTQSPTHLIKTRGQQVTLRCSPKSGHDTVSWYQQALGQGPQFIFQYYEEEERQRGNFPDRFSGHQFPNYSSELNVNALLLGDSALYLCASRRGPESSGNTIYFGEGSWLTVV.

V and J are TRBV6-1 and TRBJ2-5; 7 bases match TRBD1. After removal of 5 bases from V and 1 base from J, the junction contained 7 bases not matched to a gene. The CDR3 contains 15 residues. CDR1 and CDR2 from the germline V gene are MNHNS and SASEGT. The CDR3 spells CASSTRTGLQETQYF. The DNA for the CDR3 is TGTGCCAGCAGTACCCGGACAGGACTCCAAGAGACCCAGTACTTC.

A few counts support this clone. This chain uses TRBV11-2 with TRBJ1-1; a weak D match, TRBD1 (6 bases). Trimming shortened V by 5 bases and J by 3 bases, and 13 bases separated the two germline ends. The CDR3 consists of 14 residues. The V gene's germline CDR1 is SGHAT and CDR2 FQNNGV. The CDR3 DNA reads TGTGCCAGCAGCCCCGGACAGCGATACACTGAAGCTTTCTTT. Its protein product is CASSPGQRYTEAFF.

A note on this clone: An end of the junction does not agree with germline; a read error may underlie this. Other DNA sequences in this specimen translate into the identical CDR3. This rearrangement joins TRBV27 to TRBJ1-6; D unresolved. This CDR3 is 14 amino acids long. Per the germline V gene, CDR1 is MNHEY and CDR2 is SMNVEV (reference sequence). Here the CDR3 reads CASSGEQHNSPLHF. CDR3 nucleotides: TGTGCCAGCAGTGGAGAGCAACATAATTCGCCCCTCCACTTT.